This TCR beta chain was captured in a study of blood T cell repertoires in COVID-19. Whole-study context: Italy, Spain and the United States were the sources of the convalescent and acute COVID-19 samples. The cDNA or gDNA used as material had been derived from T cells, B-cell-depleted T cells, or PBMCs.

This table comes from immunoSEQ multiplex PCR, and its TCRdb copy is limited to in-frame clones, with some not included. The data show under 500,000 clones, around 89% seen once. In germline, CDR1 is MNHEY, CDR2 SVGAGI. The CDR3 is 14 residues long. The V gene end was trimmed by 5 bases and the J gene end by 3 bases; junction bases not matched to a gene: 4. The gene calls are TRBV6-5 and TRBJ2-7, with TRBD2 matching 10 bases. Sequenced input: peripheral blood. The source of this sequence is a woman aged 30 to 39 with acute or convalescent COVID-19. In nucleotides, the CDR3 is TGTGCCAGCAGTACTACTAGCGGGGTCTACGAGCAGTACTTC. Translation: CASSTTSGVYEQYF.